The 30 T cell receptor beta chains below were found in one sample sequenced in a study of shared clonotypes between healthy human individuals. Generated by immunoSEQ multiplex PCR, the TCRdb table keeps only in-frame clones and is missing some. The table has about 2.4 million clones, 80% to 95% seen once; the top ten hold about 0.34%. The sequenced sample consisted of naive CD4+ T cells from PBMCs. Subset described: CD45RA+ positively selected. The source of these receptors is a man younger than 35 in good health. Some clones in this sample may be carry-over from other donors' samples.

The rearrangement uses TRBV4-1 and TRBJ2-7; D gene uncertain. Germline-derived CDR1 and CDR2 are MGHRA and YSYEKL. The CDR3 covers 14 residues. The V end lost 1 base, the J end lost 2 bases, and 9 bases lay between the germline ends. In nucleotides, the CDR3 is TGCGCCAGCAGCCAAGGTCCCCTGGCCTACGAGCAGTACTTC. Translating gives CASSQGPLAYEQYF.

The chain employs TRBV27 and TRBJ2-7, with 12 nucleotides matching TRBD1. V gave up 5 bases and J gave up 1 base; unmatched junction bases: 3. Per germline, CDR1 MNHEY and CDR2 SMNVEV (reference sequence). The CDR3 sequence is 15 residues long. The CDR3 loop reads CASSRGQGASYEQYF. The CDR3 region has the DNA TGTGCCAGCAGTAGGGGACAGGGGGCTTCCTACGAGCAGTACTTC.

About this clone: At the DNA level, this CDR3 is encoded by other sequences in the same sample as well. This chain joins TRBV9 and TRBJ2-1; 10 nucleotides align to TRBD2. Germline V gene lookup returns CDR1 SGDLS and CDR2 YYNGEE. The CDR3 has 15 residues. Unmatched junction bases numbered 5, after V lost 4 bases and J lost 4 bases. This chain's CDR3 is CASSPRTSGYNEQFF. The CDR3 DNA reads TGTGCCAGCAGCCCCAGGACTAGCGGATACAATGAGCAGTTCTTC. Together with reference TRBV9 and TRBJ2-1, the CDR3 gives the full variable domain: DSGVTQTPKHLITATGQRVTLRCSPRSGDLSVYWYQQSLDQGLQFLIQYYNGEERAKGNILERFSAQQFPDLHSELNLSSLELGDSALYFCASSPRTSGYNEQFFGPGTRLTVL.

The chain is built from TRBV9 and TRBJ2-1; D remains ambiguous. V was clipped by 0 bases and J by 9 bases, with 13 bases between them. Germline V gives CDR1 SGDLS, CDR2 YYNGEE. The CDR3 spans 14 residues. CDR3 amino acids: CASSVALGSFEQFF. CDR3 DNA: TGTGCCAGCAGCGTAGCGTTGGGGTCATTTGAGCAGTTCTTC. The full variable domain, rest sourced from reference TRBV9 and TRBJ2-1, is DSGVTQTPKHLITATGQRVTLRCSPRSGDLSVYWYQQSLDQGLQFLIQYYNGEERAKGNILERFSAQQFPDLHSELNLSSLELGDSALYFCASSVALGSFEQFFGPGTRLTVL.

The chain joins TRBV19 to TRBJ2-3; D is possibly TRBD1 or TRBD2 (5 bases each). This CDR3 has 17 amino acids. Germline assignment: CDR1 LNHDA and CDR2 SQIVND (reference sequence). Between the trimmed V and J ends, which lost 7 bases and 1 base, there was a span of 21 bases. Here the CDR3 reads CASTKVGAGRGTDTQYF. DNA of the CDR3: TGTGCCAGTACAAAGGTTGGGGCGGGCCGGGGCACAGATACGCAGTATTTT.

The gene calls are TRBV7-9 and TRBJ2-5, with 9 bases aligning to TRBD1. V shed 5 bases, J shed 1 base, and the junction held 5 bases outside the gene matches. CDR3 size: 15 residues. Germline CDR1 SEHNR, CDR2 FQNEAQ (reference sequence). This CDR3 reads CASSIGTGSQETQYF. Here the CDR3 DNA reads TGTGCCAGCAGCATCGGGACAGGGAGCCAAGAGACCCAGTACTTC.

The chain joins TRBV2 to TRBJ1-1; TRBD1 matches 8 bases. Trimming removed 1 base from V and 5 bases from J; junction bases left unmatched: 3. The CDR3 spans 14 residues. Germline lookup yields CDR1 SNHLY and CDR2 FYNNEI. CDR3 nucleotides: TGTGCCAGCAGTGAAGAACAGGGGGGTACTGAAGCTTTCTTT. The encoded protein is CASSEEQGGTEAFF.

The chain links TRBV4-1 to TRBJ1-5, with a weak D call TRBD1 (5 bases). The V end lost 1 base, the J end lost 1 base, and 11 bases lay between the germline ends. The CDR3 is made up of 16 amino acids. Germline V CDR1 and CDR2: MGHRA, YSYEKL. The CDR3 sequence is CASSQGQGLSNQPQHF. The CDR3 DNA sequence: TGCGCCAGCAGCCAAGGTCAGGGTTTGAGCAATCAGCCCCAGCATTTT.

V is TRBV5-1 and J is TRBJ1-5, with TRBD1 matching 7 bases. Trimming at V came to 4 bases and at J to 8 bases, leaving 9 bases not matched to a gene. The CDR3 extends over 14 amino acids. Germline CDR1 is SGHRS and CDR2 is YFSETQ. The CDR3, as DNA: TGCGCCAGCAGCCCGACAGGGAGGGGGGAGCCCCAGCATTTT. It encodes CASSPTGRGEPQHF.

The chain uses TRBV19 and TRBJ1-1; D remains unclear. Germline assignment: CDR1 LNHDA and CDR2 SQIVND (reference sequence). The CDR3 runs to 14 residues. Here the CDR3 DNA reads TGTGCACCCAAATCGAGGTCCATGAACACTGAAGCTTTCTTT. It is translated as CAPKSRSMNTEAFF.

V gene TRBV7-8 combines with J gene TRBJ2-1, with D uncertain. The CDR3 is made up of 12 amino acids. Germline V gene lookup returns CDR1 SGHVS and CDR2 FQNEAQ. Trimming took off 4 bases at V and 6 bases at J, with 7 bases between the two ends. The CDR3 protein is CASSWLGNEQFF. CDR3 bases: TGTGCCAGCAGCTGGCTTGGCAATGAGCAGTTCTTC.

V is TRBV5-1 and J is TRBJ1-4, with TRBD1 matching over 7 bases. This CDR3 region has 14 residues. In germline, CDR1 is SGHRS, CDR2 YFSETQ. Losses at the gene ends were 3 bases for V and 7 bases for J; bases not matched to a gene: 6. CDR3 in DNA: TGCGCCAGCAGCTGGGACAGTAATTCTGAAAAACTGTTTTTT. Translating it yields CASSWDSNSEKLFF.

The chain couples TRBV5-1 to TRBJ2-1; D might be TRBD1 (5 bases). The CDR3 contains 14 residues. The germline CDR1 and CDR2 sequences are SGHRS and YFSETQ. The V gene lost 4 bases and the J gene lost 1 base, with 9 bases spanning the gap. In nucleotides, the CDR3 is TGCGCCAGCAGCATGACAGCGTCCTACAATGAGCAGTTCTTC. This sequence encodes CASSMTASYNEQFF.

The rearrangement joins TRBV7-8 to TRBJ2-7; 7 bases are shared with TRBD2. Losses at the gene ends were 5 bases for V and 3 bases for J; bases not matched to a gene: 16. The CDR3 contains 17 residues. CDR1 is SGHVS, CDR2 FQNEAQ, per germline. CDR3 coding DNA: TGTGCCAGCAGCCCAGGGAGGGATGCGGAACATAACTACGAGCAGTACTTC. It is translated as CASSPGRDAEHNYEQYF.

The chain uses TRBV7-6 and TRBJ2-5; 7 positions agree with TRBD1. The J call may be wrong; the DNA end is better matched by TRBJ2-7. The CDR3 has 15 amino acids. Germline V gene data show CDR1 as SGHVS and CDR2 as FNYEAQ. The CDR3 DNA reads as TGTGCCAGCAGCTTAGTGACAGGGATTTCCTACGAGCAGTACTTC. Translating gives CASSLVTGISYEQYF.

On this clone: This sample also contains other DNA sequences that code for the same CDR3. The chain links TRBV5-4 to TRBJ2-3; D is unclear. The V gene's germline CDR1 is SGHNT and CDR2 YYREEE (reference sequence). This CDR3 spans 12 amino acids. The germline V and J ends were trimmed by 2 bases and 2 bases, with 3 bases remaining between them. As DNA, the CDR3 is TGTGCCAGCAGCTTTGACACAGATACGCAGTATTTT. Translation gives CASSFDTDTQYF.

This chain links TRBV5-1 with TRBJ2-1, with D uncertain. This CDR3 has 16 amino acids. The V and J ends lost 4 bases and 2 bases respectively, with 16 bases between them. Germline-derived CDR1 and CDR2 are SGHRS and YFSETQ. The CDR3: CASSERTRITYNEQFF. As DNA, the CDR3 is TGCGCCAGCAGCGAACGGACCCGAATTACCTACAATGAGCAGTTCTTC.

The chain links TRBV9 to TRBJ2-7; the D is unclear. Germline assignment: CDR1 SGDLS and CDR2 YYNGEE. V was trimmed by 3 bases and J by 5 bases, leaving 12 bases between them. This CDR3 is 13 amino acids long. The CDR3 here is CASSGQLSHEQYF. The DNA for the CDR3 is TGTGCCAGCAGCGGCCAGCTCTCTCACGAGCAGTACTTC.

The chain carries TRBV2 and TRBJ1-5; weak D call: TRBD1 (5 bases). Germline V gene lookup returns CDR1 SNHLY and CDR2 FYNNEI. Trimming pared 0 bases from V and 1 base from J, leaving 13 bases between. The CDR3 length is 17 residues. This chain's CDR3 is CASSEALFGGSNQPQHF. Here the CDR3 DNA reads TGTGCCAGCAGTGAAGCGCTGTTCGGGGGAAGCAATCAGCCCCAGCATTTT.

CDR3 residues: CASSRRGGPGNTIYF. As DNA, the CDR3 is TGTGCCAGCAGCCGTCGGGGGGGACCCGGAAACACCATATATTTT. The chain has TRBV7-2 and TRBJ1-3, with D possibly matching TRBD1 (5 bases). CDR1 and CDR2 from the germline V gene are SGHTA and FQGNSA. This CDR3 contains 15 residues. The V end was cut by 5 bases, the J end by 4 bases, with 15 bases between.

The count of this clone is one. The chain recombines TRBV18 with TRBJ2-6, with TRBD1 identical over 12 bases. With 8 bases clipped from V and 2 bases from J, the junction kept 7 bases outside the gene matches. This CDR3 region has 17 residues. The V gene's germline CDR1 is KGHSH and CDR2 LQKENI. CDR3 residues: CASRRGQGAPGANVLTF. In DNA form, the CDR3 reads TGTGCCAGCCGTCGGGGACAGGGGGCGCCTGGGGCCAACGTCCTGACTTTC.

The chain combines TRBV28 with TRBJ2-2; 8 nucleotides match TRBD2. The CDR3 runs to 15 residues. Germline values: CDR1 MDHEN, CDR2 SYDVKM. The trim removed 4 bases at V and 6 bases at J, leaving 7 bases unmatched. The CDR3 sequence: CASSSPGLAAGELFF. CDR3 nucleotide sequence: TGTGCCAGCAGTTCCCCCGGACTAGCAGCCGGGGAGCTGTTTTTT.

The chain combines TRBV11-1 with TRBJ2-7; D gene unclear. Germline V gives CDR1 SGHAT, CDR2 FQDESV (reference sequence). CDR3 size: 15 residues. The ends were cut back, 3 bases at V and 7 bases at J, with 19 bases in the middle. The DNA for the CDR3 is TGTGCCAGCAGCTTGGAGCTGGACCCCGGTAGGGAGCAGTACTTC. This sequence encodes CASSLELDPGREQYF. The full variable domain, its missing parts supplied by reference TRBV11-1 and TRBJ2-7, is EAEVAQSPRYKITEKSQAVAFWCDPISGHATLYWYRQILGQGPELLVQFQDESVVDDSQLPKDRFSAERLKGVDSTLKIQPAELGDSAMYLCASSLELDPGREQYFGPGTRLTVT.

The V gene is TRBV28, the J gene TRBJ1-2; no firm D call. Germline CDR1 reads MDHEN; CDR2 reads SYDVKM. The CDR3 sequence is 14 residues long. V lost 2 bases and J lost 2, with 9 bases in between. The CDR3 reads CASSLTRRNYGYTF. The CDR3 region has the DNA TGTGCCAGCAGTTTAACTCGCCGAAACTATGGCTACACCTTC.

The rearrangement uses TRBV7-8 and TRBJ2-1, with D perhaps matching TRBD1 or TRBD2 (5 bases each). V dropped 4 bases and J dropped 1 base, with 26 bases sitting between them. Germline CDR1 and CDR2: SGHVS and FQNEAQ. CDR3 length: 20 amino acids. The CDR3 loop reads CASSSPEMGRRGPSYNEQFF. CDR3 nucleotide sequence: TGTGCCAGCAGCTCGCCGGAGATGGGTCGTCGGGGACCTTCCTACAATGAGCAGTTCTTC.

Here the CDR3 reads CASSPRTGINQPQHF. The CDR3 DNA is TGTGCCAGCAGCCCCCGGACGGGGATCAATCAGCCCCAGCATTTT. V gene TRBV28 combines with J gene TRBJ1-5; no reliable D call. The CDR3 extends over 15 amino acids. Germline V gives CDR1 MDHEN, CDR2 SYDVKM. V shed 6 bases and J shed 3 bases, with 15 bases lying between them.

A note on this clone: An end of the junction does not agree with germline; a read error may underlie this. V gene TRBV6-5 combines with J gene TRBJ1-2, with D possibly TRBD1 on 6 matching bases. The germline gives CDR1 MNHEY, CDR2 SVGAGI. The CDR3 length is 12 residues. The CDR3 nucleotides are TGTGCCATCAGTGAGGCAACAGGGGGCTACACCTTC. Translation gives CAISEATGGYTF.

As concerns this clone: The sample carries other DNA sequences with the same CDR3. The rearrangement joins TRBV4-1 to TRBJ2-7; 9 bases align to TRBD1. V lost 3 bases, J lost 4 bases, and 7 bases stayed unmatched. The germline V gene encodes CDR1 MGHRA and CDR2 YSYEKL. This CDR3 contains 15 residues. The CDR3 here is CASSHPGTGTYEQYF. The CDR3 DNA sequence: TGCGCCAGCAGCCACCCCGGGACAGGGACTTACGAGCAGTACTTC.

V gene TRBV6-6 combines with J gene TRBJ2-1; weak D call: TRBD2 (5 bases). Germline CDR1 and CDR2: MNHNY and SVGAGI (reference sequence). This CDR3 is built from 13 residues. Between the trimmed V and J ends, which lost 0 bases and 6 bases, there was a span of 6 bases. CDR3 sequence reads: CASSYSLANEQFF. DNA for the CDR3: TGTGCCAGCAGTTACTCGCTAGCCAATGAGCAGTTCTTC.

V gene TRBV7-9 combines with J gene TRBJ2-5; D not resolved. The CDR3 spans 15 residues. The V gene lost 5 bases and the J gene lost 2 bases, with 15 bases spanning the gap. CDR1 and CDR2 (germline): SEHNR, FQNEAQ (reference sequence). The CDR3 region is CASSLLGPLQETQYF. In DNA, the CDR3 is TGTGCCAGCAGCCTCCTTGGACCGTTACAAGAGACCCAGTACTTC.